Below, one TCR beta chain is given with its context. This specimen belongs to a study of blood T cells in healthy people across ages. V shed 4 bases, J shed 7 bases, and the junction held 14 bases outside the gene matches. CDR1 is KGHSH, CDR2 LQKENI, per germline. The CDR3 sequence is 16 residues long. Ten milliliters of peripheral blood were drawn from each donor. Next came a second PCR, run for roughly 6 to 11 cycles, which used a sample-barcoded 5' primer along with a J-beta primer mix. TCRdb itself ran the 5' RACE reads through MiXCR, one entry per CDR3 protein. The sample gives some 920,000 distinct CDR3 sequences, 51% of which show up once; about a fifth is in the top ten.

The V call is TRBV18, the J call TRBJ2-7; 9 nucleotides match TRBD1. Sequenced sample: blood. The TCR was taken from a woman in her sixties in good health. The CDR3 reads CASSHSPGQGHWEQYF. For the CDR3, the DNA is TGTGCCAGCTCACACTCTCCGGGACAGGGACATTGGGAGCAGTACTTC.